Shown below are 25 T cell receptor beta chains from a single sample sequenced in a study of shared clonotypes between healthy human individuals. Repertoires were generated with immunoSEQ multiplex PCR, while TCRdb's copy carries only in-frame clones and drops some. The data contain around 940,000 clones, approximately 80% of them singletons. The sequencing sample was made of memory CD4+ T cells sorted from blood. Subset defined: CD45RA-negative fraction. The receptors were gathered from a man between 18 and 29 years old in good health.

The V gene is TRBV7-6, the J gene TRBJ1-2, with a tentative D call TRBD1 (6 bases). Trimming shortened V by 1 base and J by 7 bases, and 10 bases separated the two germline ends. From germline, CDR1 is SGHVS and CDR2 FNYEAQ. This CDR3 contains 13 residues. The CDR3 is CASSLDQGTGYTF. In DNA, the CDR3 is TGTGCCAGCAGCTTAGACCAGGGGACTGGCTACACCTTC.

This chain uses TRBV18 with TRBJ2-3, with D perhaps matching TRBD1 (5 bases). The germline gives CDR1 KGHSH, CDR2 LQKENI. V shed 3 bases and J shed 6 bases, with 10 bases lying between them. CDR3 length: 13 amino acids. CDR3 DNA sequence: TGTGCCAGCTCACCGGCGAACAGGGATACGCAGTATTTT. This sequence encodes CASSPANRDTQYF.

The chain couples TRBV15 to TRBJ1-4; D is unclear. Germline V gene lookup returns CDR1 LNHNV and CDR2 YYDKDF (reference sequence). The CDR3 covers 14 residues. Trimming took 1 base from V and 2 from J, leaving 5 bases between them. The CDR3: CATSRGRTNEKLFF. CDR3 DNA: TGTGCCACCAGCAGAGGGAGGACTAATGAAAAACTGTTTTTT.

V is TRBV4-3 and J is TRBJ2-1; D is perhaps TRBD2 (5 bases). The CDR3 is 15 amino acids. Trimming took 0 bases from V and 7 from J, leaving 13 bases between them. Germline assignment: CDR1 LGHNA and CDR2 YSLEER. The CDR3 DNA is TGCGCCAGCAGCCAAGAATTCAGCCGAGGGAATGAGCAGTTCTTC. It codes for CASSQEFSRGNEQFF.

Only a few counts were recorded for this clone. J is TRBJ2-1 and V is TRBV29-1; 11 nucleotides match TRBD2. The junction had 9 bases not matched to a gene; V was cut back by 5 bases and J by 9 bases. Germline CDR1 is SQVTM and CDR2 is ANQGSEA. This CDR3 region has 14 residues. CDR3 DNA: TGCAGCGTTTCCTTCCTGACTAGCGGGGCTGAGCAGTTCTTC. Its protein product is CSVSFLTSGAEQFF.

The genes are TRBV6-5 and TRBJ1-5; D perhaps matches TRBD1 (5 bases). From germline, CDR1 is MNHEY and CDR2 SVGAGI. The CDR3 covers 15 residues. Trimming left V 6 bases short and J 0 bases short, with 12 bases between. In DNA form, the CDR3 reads TGTGCCAGCAGCCGGGACGGGGCTAGCAATCAGCCCCAGCATTTT. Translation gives CASSRDGASNQPQHF.

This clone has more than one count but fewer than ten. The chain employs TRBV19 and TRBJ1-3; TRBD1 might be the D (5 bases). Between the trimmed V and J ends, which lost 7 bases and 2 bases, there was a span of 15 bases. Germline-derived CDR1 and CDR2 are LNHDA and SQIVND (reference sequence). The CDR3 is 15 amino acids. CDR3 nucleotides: TGTGCCAGTATCGGAACGGGACGAGCTGGAAACACCATATATTTT. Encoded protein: CASIGTGRAGNTIYF.

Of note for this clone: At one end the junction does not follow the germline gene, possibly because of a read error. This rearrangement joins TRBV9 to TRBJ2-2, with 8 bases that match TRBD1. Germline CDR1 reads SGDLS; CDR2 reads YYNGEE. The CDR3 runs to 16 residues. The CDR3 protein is CASSVAGGSKTGELFF. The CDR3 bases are TGTGCCAGCAGCGTCGCAGGGGGCTCGAAGACCGGGGAGCTGTTTTTT.

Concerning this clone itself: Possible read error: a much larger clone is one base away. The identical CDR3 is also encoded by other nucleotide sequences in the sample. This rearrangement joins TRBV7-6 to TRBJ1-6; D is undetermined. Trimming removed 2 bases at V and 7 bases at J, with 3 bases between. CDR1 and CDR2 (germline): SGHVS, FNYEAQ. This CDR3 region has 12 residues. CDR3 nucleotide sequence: TGTGCCAGCAGCTTACCCAATTCACCCCTCCACTTT. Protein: CASSLPNSPLHF.

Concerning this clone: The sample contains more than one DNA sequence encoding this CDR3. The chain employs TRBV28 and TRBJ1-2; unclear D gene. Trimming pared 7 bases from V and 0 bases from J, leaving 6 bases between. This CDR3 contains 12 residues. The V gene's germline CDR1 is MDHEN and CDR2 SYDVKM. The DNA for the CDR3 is TGTGCCAGCACGGAATCTAACTATGGCTACACCTTC. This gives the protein CASTESNYGYTF.

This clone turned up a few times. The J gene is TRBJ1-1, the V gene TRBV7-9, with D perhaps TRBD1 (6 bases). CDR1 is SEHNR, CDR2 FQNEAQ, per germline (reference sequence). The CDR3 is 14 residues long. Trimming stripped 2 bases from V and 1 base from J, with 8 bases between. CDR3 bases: TGTGCCAGCAGCTTAAGGGGACAGAACACTGAAGCTTTCTTT. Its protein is CASSLRGQNTEAFF.

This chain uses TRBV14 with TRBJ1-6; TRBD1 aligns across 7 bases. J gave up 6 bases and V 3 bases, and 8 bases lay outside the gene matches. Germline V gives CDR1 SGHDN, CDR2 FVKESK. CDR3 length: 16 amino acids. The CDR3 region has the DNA TGTGCCAGCAGCCAGCCAGGGGGTTTAAGTAATTCACCCCTCCACTTT. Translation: CASSQPGGLSNSPLHF.

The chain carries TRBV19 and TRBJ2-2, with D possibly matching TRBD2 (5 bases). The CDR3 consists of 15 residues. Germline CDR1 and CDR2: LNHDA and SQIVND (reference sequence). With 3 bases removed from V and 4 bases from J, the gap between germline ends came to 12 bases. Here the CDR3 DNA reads TGTGCCAGTAGTATCCCGGGGTTATCCACCGGGGAGCTGTTTTTT. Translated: CASSIPGLSTGELFF.

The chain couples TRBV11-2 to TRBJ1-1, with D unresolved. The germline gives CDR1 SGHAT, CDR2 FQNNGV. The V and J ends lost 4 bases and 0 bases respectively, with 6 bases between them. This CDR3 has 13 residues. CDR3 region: CASSSGVNTEAFF. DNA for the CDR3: TGTGCCAGCAGCTCTGGAGTGAACACTGAAGCTTTCTTT. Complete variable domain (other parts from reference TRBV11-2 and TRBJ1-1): EAGVAQSPRYKIIEKRQSVAFWCNPISGHATLYWYQQILGQGPKLLIQFQNNGVVDDSQLPKDRFSAERLKGVDSTLKIQPAKLEDSAVYLCASSSGVNTEAFFGQGTRLTVV.

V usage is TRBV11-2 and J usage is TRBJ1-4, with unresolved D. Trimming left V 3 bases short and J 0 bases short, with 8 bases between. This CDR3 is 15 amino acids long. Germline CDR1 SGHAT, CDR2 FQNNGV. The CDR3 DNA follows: TGTGCCAGCAGCTTGCAACTTGCAACTAATGAAAAACTGTTTTTT. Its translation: CASSLQLATNEKLFF.

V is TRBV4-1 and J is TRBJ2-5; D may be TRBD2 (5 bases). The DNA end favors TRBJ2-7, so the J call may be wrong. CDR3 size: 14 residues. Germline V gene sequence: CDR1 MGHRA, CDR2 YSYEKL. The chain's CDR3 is CASSQQSGRHEQYF. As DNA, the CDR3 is TGCGCCAGCAGCCAACAATCGGGGAGACACGAGCAGTACTTC.

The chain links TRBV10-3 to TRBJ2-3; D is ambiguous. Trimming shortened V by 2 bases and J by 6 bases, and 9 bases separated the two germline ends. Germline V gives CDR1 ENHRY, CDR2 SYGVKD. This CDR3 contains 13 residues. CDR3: CAISELPADTQYF. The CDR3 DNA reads TGTGCCATCAGTGAGCTACCGGCGGATACGCAGTATTTT.

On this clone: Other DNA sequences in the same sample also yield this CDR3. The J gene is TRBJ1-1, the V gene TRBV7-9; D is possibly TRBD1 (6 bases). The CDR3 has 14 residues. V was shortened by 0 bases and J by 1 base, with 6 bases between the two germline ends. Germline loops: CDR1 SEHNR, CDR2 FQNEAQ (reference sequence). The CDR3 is CASSLATGNTEAFF. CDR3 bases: TGTGCCAGCAGCTTAGCGACAGGGAACACTGAAGCTTTCTTT.

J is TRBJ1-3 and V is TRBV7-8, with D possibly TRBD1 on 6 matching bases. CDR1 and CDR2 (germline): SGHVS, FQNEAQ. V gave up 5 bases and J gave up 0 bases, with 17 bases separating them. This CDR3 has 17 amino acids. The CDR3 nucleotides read TGTGCCAGCAGCCCCGCCATTGGGGGGGCCTCTGGAAACACCATATATTTT. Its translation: CASSPAIGGASGNTIYF. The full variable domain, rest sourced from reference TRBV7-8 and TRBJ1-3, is GAGVSQSPRYKVAKRGQDVALRCDPISGHVSLFWYQQALGQGPEFLTYFQNEAQLDKSGLPSDRFFAERPEGSVSTLKIQRTQQEDSAVYLCASSPAIGGASGNTIYFGEGSWLTVV.

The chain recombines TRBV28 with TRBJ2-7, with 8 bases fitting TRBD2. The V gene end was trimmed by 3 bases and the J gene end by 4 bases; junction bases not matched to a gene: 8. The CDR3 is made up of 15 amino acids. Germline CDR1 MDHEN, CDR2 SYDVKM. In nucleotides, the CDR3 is TGTGCCAGCAGTTTGGCCCCCGGGAGGGGGTACGAGCAGTACTTC. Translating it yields CASSLAPGRGYEQYF.

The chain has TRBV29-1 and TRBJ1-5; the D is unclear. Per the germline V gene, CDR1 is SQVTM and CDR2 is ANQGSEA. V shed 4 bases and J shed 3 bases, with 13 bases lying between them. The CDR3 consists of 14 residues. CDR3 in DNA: TGCAGCGTTGCCTTAAGTGACCCCAATCAGCCCCAGCATTTT. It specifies CSVALSDPNQPQHF.

CDR3: CAWSVKGFPEAFF. DNA for the CDR3: TGTGCCTGGAGTGTAAAGGGGTTCCCTGAAGCTTTCTTT. The rearrangement links TRBV30 to TRBJ1-1, with a possible D match to TRBD1 (5 bases). The CDR3 loop spans 13 amino acids. Trimming took 0 bases from V and 6 from J, leaving 11 bases between them. The V gene's germline CDR1 is GTSNPN and CDR2 SVGIG (reference sequence).

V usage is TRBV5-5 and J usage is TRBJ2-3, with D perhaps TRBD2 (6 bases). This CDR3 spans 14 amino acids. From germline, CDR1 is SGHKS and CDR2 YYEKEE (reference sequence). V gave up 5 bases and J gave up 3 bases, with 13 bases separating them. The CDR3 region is CASSSRAGTDTQYF. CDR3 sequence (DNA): TGTGCCAGCAGTAGTCGGGCGGGGACAGATACGCAGTATTTT.

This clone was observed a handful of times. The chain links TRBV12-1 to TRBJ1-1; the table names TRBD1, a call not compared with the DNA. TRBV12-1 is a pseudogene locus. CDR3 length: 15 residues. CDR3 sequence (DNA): TGTGCCAGCAGCTTTGAAAGGGACAGAAACACTGAAGCTTTCTTT. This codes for CASSFERDRNTEAFF.

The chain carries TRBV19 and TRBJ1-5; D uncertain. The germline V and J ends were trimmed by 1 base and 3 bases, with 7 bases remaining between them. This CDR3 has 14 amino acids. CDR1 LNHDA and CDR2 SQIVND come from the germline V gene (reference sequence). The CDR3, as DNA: TGTGCCAGTAGTATAGGGCAAGACAATCAGCCCCAGCATTTT. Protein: CASSIGQDNQPQHF.